The 31 T cell receptor beta chains below were found in one sample sequenced in a study of OX40 agonist ivuxolimab in advanced cancers. Method: immunoSEQ multiplex PCR; TCRdb's copy keeps in-frame clones and lacks some. The repertoire consists of 90,000 to 100,000 clones, with roughly nine tenths occurring once and the leading ten covering 0.82%. Sequences were derived from CD4+ or CD8+ T cells sorted from blood, sampled in a trial of the OX40 agonist ivuxolimab. The receptors were sampled from an adult with an advanced solid tumor such as melanoma, head and neck, liver or kidney cancer.

The CDR3: CASSTSSGNNEQFF. The CDR3, as DNA: TGTGCCAGCAGCACATCTAGCGGGAACAATGAGCAGTTCTTC. The J gene is TRBJ2-1, the V gene TRBV9; 9 nucleotides match TRBD2. Germline values: CDR1 SGDLS, CDR2 YYNGEE. The CDR3 totals 14 residues. The V gene end was trimmed by 4 bases and the J gene end by 5 bases; junction bases not matched to a gene: 4.

This chain joins TRBV6-1 and TRBJ2-7; 7 nucleotides line up with TRBD1. The CDR3 runs to 15 residues. Germline CDR1 and CDR2: MNHNS and SASEGT. The V and J ends lost 6 bases and 4 bases, in that order; junction bases with no gene match: 12. Here the CDR3 DNA reads TGTGCCAGCAGGAAAGGGGGCGATGATCTTTACGAGCAGTACGTC. As protein: CASRKGGDDLYEQYV.

The chain employs TRBV5-1 and TRBJ2-5, with D possibly being TRBD1 or TRBD2 (5 bases each). Germline-derived CDR1 and CDR2 are SGHRS and YFSETQ. The CDR3 has 15 residues. Trimming left V 0 bases short and J 6 bases short, with 15 bases between. Here the CDR3 DNA reads TGCGCCAGCAGCTTGGCTGGGACCGAGGCGCAGACCCAGTACTTC. Amino acid sequence: CASSLAGTEAQTQYF.

This chain uses TRBV7-3 with TRBJ1-6; D unclear. This CDR3 is 14 amino acids long. Trimming shortened V by 1 base and J by 0 bases, and 1 base separated the two germline ends. CDR1 is SGHTA and CDR2 is FQGTGA in the germline V gene. In nucleotides, the CDR3 is TGTGCCAGCAGCTTAAGCTCCTATAATTCACCCCTCCACTTT. Its translation: CASSLSSYNSPLHF.

This chain links TRBV7-9 with TRBJ1-3, with no clear D. CDR1 and CDR2 (germline): SEHNR, FQNEAQ (reference sequence). The CDR3 is 13 amino acids. V was cut by 8 bases and J by 0 bases, with 8 bases left in between. Written as DNA, the CDR3 is TGTGCCAGCGTACTCGGCTCTGGAAACACCATATATTTT. Its protein product is CASVLGSGNTIYF.

The J gene is TRBJ2-5, the V gene TRBV10-3, with 7 bases identical to TRBD2. The V and J ends lost 3 bases and 4 bases, in that order; junction bases with no gene match: 8. This CDR3 has 15 amino acids. Germline loops: CDR1 ENHRY, CDR2 SYGVKD. The CDR3 loop is CAISEGLAVSETQYF. In DNA, the CDR3 is TGTGCCATCAGTGAAGGGCTAGCGGTTTCAGAGACCCAGTACTTC.

This clone was seen just once. The V gene is TRBV6-1, the J gene TRBJ1-1; D gene uncertain. Germline CDR1 is MNHNS and CDR2 is SASEGT. Between the trimmed V and J ends, which lost 5 bases and 0 bases, there was a span of 7 bases. CDR3 length: 13 amino acids. In DNA form, the CDR3 reads TGTGCCAGCAGTACCACTGTGAACACTGAAGCTTTCTTT. This encodes CASSTTVNTEAFF.

The chain joins TRBV6-6 to TRBJ2-7; perhaps TRBD2 as D (5 bases). Trimming shortened V by 3 bases and J by 3 bases, and 15 bases separated the two germline ends. CDR1 and CDR2 (germline): MNHNY, SVGAGI (reference sequence). This CDR3 region has 15 residues. The CDR3 DNA reads as TGTGCCAGCAGTTATGGAGGATCCCGATTCTACGAGCAGTACGTC. Translation gives CASSYGGSRFYEQYV.

The J gene is TRBJ1-1, the V gene TRBV2; D unresolved. Trimming shortened V by 2 bases and J by 8 bases, and 9 bases separated the two germline ends. The CDR3 has 12 amino acids. Per the germline V gene, CDR1 is SNHLY and CDR2 is FYNNEI. CDR3 bases: TGTGCCAGCAGTGAACAGTATCTAGAAGCTTTCTTT. Amino acid sequence: CASSEQYLEAFF.

V is TRBV6-4 and J is TRBJ2-1; D unresolved. CDR3 size: 15 residues. Germline CDR1 reads MRHNA; CDR2 reads SNTAGT. V dropped 5 bases and J dropped 3 bases, with 14 bases sitting between them. In DNA form, the CDR3 reads TGTGCCAGCAGTCAGACACCCTCGGACTACAATGAGCAGTTCTTC. Translation: CASSQTPSDYNEQFF.

J is TRBJ1-2 and V is TRBV19, with D unresolved. V lost 7 bases to trimming and J lost 3 bases, with 18 bases between them. This CDR3 comprises 15 residues. Per germline, CDR1 LNHDA and CDR2 SQIVND (reference sequence). This CDR3 reads CASTPLSSSDYGYTF. The CDR3 bases are TGTGCCAGTACCCCCCTCTCCTCGTCAGACTATGGCTACACCTTC.

The rearrangement links TRBV4-2 to TRBJ2-1; 9 bases match TRBD2. CDR3 size: 18 residues. CDR1 is LGHNA, CDR2 YNFKEQ, per germline. V shed 2 bases, J shed 0 bases, and the junction held 8 bases outside the gene matches. CDR3 in amino acids: CASSQLAGALLSYNEQFF. The CDR3 nucleotides read TGTGCCAGCAGCCAATTAGCGGGAGCCCTGCTCTCCTACAATGAGCAGTTCTTC.

The chain employs TRBV5-1 and TRBJ2-5; the match to TRBD2 covers 11 bases. Germline V gene sequence: CDR1 SGHRS, CDR2 YFSETQ. V shed 0 bases and J 5 bases; nucleotides not matched to a gene: 3. The CDR3 has 15 residues. This CDR3 is CASSLALAGAETQYF. The CDR3 region has the DNA TGCGCCAGCAGCTTGGCACTAGCGGGAGCTGAGACCCAGTACTTC.

The chain recombines TRBV7-3 with TRBJ2-6; D is unresolved. Trimming shortened V by 5 bases and J by 0 bases, and 8 bases separated the two germline ends. Germline lookup yields CDR1 SGHTA and CDR2 FQGTGA. This CDR3 region has 15 residues. The DNA of the CDR3 is TGTGCCAGCAGCCCCCAACGCTCTGGGGCCAACGTCCTGACTTTC. Residues: CASSPQRSGANVLTF.

The gene calls are TRBV10-2 and TRBJ2-5, with 11 bases lining up with TRBD2. The V gene's germline CDR1 is WSHSY and CDR2 SAAADI. J lost 1 base, V lost 3 bases, and 4 bases had no gene match. CDR3 length: 16 amino acids. This chain's CDR3 is CASSDRLAGRQETQYF. DNA of the CDR3: TGCGCCAGCAGTGATCGACTAGCGGGACGCCAAGAGACCCAGTACTTC.

To note about this clone: The sample carries other DNA sequences with the same CDR3. The chain joins TRBV28 to TRBJ2-7; D not certain. The germline V gene has CDR1 MDHEN and CDR2 SYDVKM. The V gene lost 4 bases and the J gene lost 4 bases, with 5 bases spanning the gap. This CDR3 is built from 11 residues. The CDR3 DNA follows: TGTGCCAGCAGTTCTCGGTACGAGCAGTACTTC. Translating gives CASSSRYEQYF.

This clone was recorded a few times. The chain employs TRBV6-5 and TRBJ1-6; 9 nucleotides match TRBD1. The CDR3 covers 14 residues. V shed 2 bases, J shed 7 bases, and the junction held 0 bases outside the gene matches. Looked up from germline, CDR1 is MNHEY and CDR2 is SVGAGI. The CDR3 nucleotides read TGTGCCAGCAGTTACGGGACAGGGAATTCACCCCTCCACTTT. Translation: CASSYGTGNSPLHF.

This rearrangement joins TRBV7-2 to TRBJ2-1; 10 nucleotides match TRBD2. The CDR3 sequence is 15 residues long. CDR1 and CDR2 (germline): SGHTA, FQGNSA. The J segment lost 9 bases and the V segment lost 6 bases, leaving 11 bases of the junction unmatched. The DNA for the CDR3 is TGTGCCAGCAGGCCGAACAGCGGGAGGGGAGTTGAGCAGTTCTTC. It encodes CASRPNSGRGVEQFF.

This clone has only one observation. V is TRBV25-1 and J is TRBJ1-1, with 9 bases fitting TRBD1. CDR3 length: 14 amino acids. CDR1 and CDR2 from the germline V gene are MGHDK and SYGVNS. J was trimmed by 8 bases and V by 5 bases; bases with no gene match: 9. The CDR3 region has the DNA TGTGCCAGCAGTCTCCCCGGGACAGGGCGGGAAGCTTTCTTT. It specifies CASSLPGTGREAFF.

The chain links TRBV4-1 to TRBJ1-2, with 9 bases aligning to TRBD1. Germline V gene sequence: CDR1 MGHRA, CDR2 YSYEKL. V gave up 0 bases and J gave up 8 bases; unmatched junction bases: 7. This CDR3 comprises 15 residues. The CDR3 reads CASSQDWGQGSGYTF. The DNA of the CDR3 is TGCGCCAGCAGCCAAGATTGGGGACAGGGAAGCGGCTACACCTTC.

V is TRBV5-1 and J is TRBJ2-5; D remains ambiguous. Germline V gene lookup returns CDR1 SGHRS and CDR2 YFSETQ. V lost 0 bases and J lost 2, with 8 bases in between. The CDR3 has 14 amino acids. As DNA, the CDR3 is TGCGCCAGCAGCTTGGAACCAAGACAAGAGACCCAGTACTTC. Its protein is CASSLEPRQETQYF.

The chain links TRBV28 to TRBJ1-1; D ambiguous. From germline, CDR1 is MDHEN and CDR2 SYDVKM. The CDR3 consists of 11 residues. The CDR3 nucleotides read TGTGTAGTAATTTGGAACACTGAAGCTTTCTTT. Translated, it gives CVVIWNTEAFF.

The V and J genes are TRBV7-9 and TRBJ2-1, with 9 bases that match TRBD2. CDR3 length equals 13 residues. Looked up from germline, CDR1 is SEHNR and CDR2 is FQNEAQ (reference sequence). With 1 base clipped from V and 15 bases from J, the junction kept 7 bases outside the gene matches. CDR3 bases: TGTGCCAGCAGCTTAGGGGGGACTAGCCCCGGGTTCTTC. Protein product: CASSLGGTSPGFF.

This chain uses TRBV6-5 with TRBJ1-2, with D unresolved. CDR3 size: 13 residues. The germline V gene has CDR1 MNHEY and CDR2 SVGAGI. V was clipped by 3 bases and J by 4 bases, with 9 bases between them. CDR3 sequence (DNA): TGTGCCAGCAGTTATTCACAGTTCTATGGCTACACCTTC. Translating gives CASSYSQFYGYTF.

V gene TRBV7-2 combines with J gene TRBJ2-7, with D perhaps matching TRBD2 (6 bases). V was clipped by 5 bases and J by 5 bases, with 19 bases between them. This CDR3 has 15 amino acids. CDR1 is SGHTA and CDR2 is FQGNSA in the germline V gene. The CDR3 spells CASSPRGGYMDEQYV. The DNA of the CDR3 is TGTGCCAGCAGCCCTAGAGGAGGGTATATGGACGAGCAGTACGTC.

V gene TRBV19 combines with J gene TRBJ2-2; 7 positions agree with TRBD2. The CDR3 consists of 16 residues. Per the germline V gene, CDR1 is LNHDA and CDR2 is SQIVND (reference sequence). The junction had 9 bases not matched to a gene; V was cut back by 5 bases and J by 3 bases. The CDR3 DNA sequence: TGTGCCAGTAGTGTCACTTGGGGGGGAGACACCGGGGAGCTGTTTTTT. Translated: CASSVTWGGDTGELFF.

The chain links TRBV19 to TRBJ1-1; D is unclear. V shed 10 bases and J shed 0 bases, with 21 bases lying between them. Germline V gene data show CDR1 as LNHDA and CDR2 as SQIVND (reference sequence). The CDR3 has 16 residues. In DNA, the CDR3 is TGTGCCACCTCGAAACATTTAGGCAACCTGAACACTGAAGCTTTCTTT. Protein: CATSKHLGNLNTEAFF.

V usage is TRBV7-9 and J usage is TRBJ2-1, with 7 nucleotides matching TRBD2. The germline gives CDR1 SEHNR, CDR2 FQNEAQ (reference sequence). The CDR3 loop spans 15 amino acids. J gave up 2 bases and V 4 bases, and 5 bases lay outside the gene matches. CDR3 region: CASSSSGETYNEQFF. CDR3 in DNA: TGTGCCAGCAGCTCAAGCGGGGAAACCTACAATGAGCAGTTCTTC. Full variable domain (outside the CDR3, taken from reference TRBV7-9 and TRBJ2-1): DTGVSQNPRHKITKRGQNVTFRCDPISEHNRLYWYRQTLGQGPEFLTYFQNEAQLEKSRLLSDRFSAERPKGSFSTLEIQRTEQGDSAMYLCASSSSGETYNEQFFGPGTRLTVL.

The V gene is TRBV6-5, the J gene TRBJ2-5; 7 bases are a match to TRBD1. The germline V gene has CDR1 MNHEY and CDR2 SVGAGI. The CDR3 contains 13 residues. Unmatched junction bases numbered 9, after V lost 9 bases and J lost 5 bases. In DNA, the CDR3 is TGTGCCAGTGCGACAGGGTGGGGGGAGACCCAGTACTTC. It specifies CASATGWGETQYF.

The chain has TRBV7-9 and TRBJ1-4; perhaps TRBD1 as D (5 bases). Germline V lookup: CDR1 SEHNR, CDR2 FQNEAQ (reference sequence). Trimming removed 3 bases from V and 7 bases from J, with 12 bases in between. The CDR3 contains 14 residues. CDR3 loop: CASSLGGTGEKLFF. DNA for the CDR3: TGTGCCAGCAGCTTGGGGGGGACCGGTGAAAAACTGTTTTTT.

The V call is TRBV6-1, the J call TRBJ2-5, with TRBD1 matching over 9 bases. Per germline, CDR1 MNHNS and CDR2 SASEGT. With V trimmed by 7 bases and J by 3 bases, 6 bases remained unmatched. The CDR3 length is 14 residues. CDR3 protein: CASTVQGAEETQYF. CDR3 sequence (DNA): TGTGCCAGCACCGTACAGGGGGCTGAAGAGACCCAGTACTTC.